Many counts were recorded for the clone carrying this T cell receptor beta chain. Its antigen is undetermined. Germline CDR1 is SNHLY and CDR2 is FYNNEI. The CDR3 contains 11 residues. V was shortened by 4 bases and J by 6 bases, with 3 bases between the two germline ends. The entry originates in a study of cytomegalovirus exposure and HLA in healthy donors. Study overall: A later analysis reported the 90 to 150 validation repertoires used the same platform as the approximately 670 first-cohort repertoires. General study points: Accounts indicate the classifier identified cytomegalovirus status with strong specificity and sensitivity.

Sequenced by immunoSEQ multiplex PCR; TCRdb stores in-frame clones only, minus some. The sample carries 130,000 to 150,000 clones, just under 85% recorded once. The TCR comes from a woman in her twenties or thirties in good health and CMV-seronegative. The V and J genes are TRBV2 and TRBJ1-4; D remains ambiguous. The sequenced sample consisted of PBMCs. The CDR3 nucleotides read TGTGCCAGCAGTGCGGATGAAAAACTGTTTTTT. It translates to CASSADEKLFF.